The TCR beta chain under discussion was sequenced for a study of T cell changes during pregnancy in multiple sclerosis. The data were produced by immunoSEQ multiplex PCR, yet TCRdb's version contains in-frame clones alone and is incomplete. The sample carries about 30,000 clones, about 92% recorded once. The CDR3 consists of 15 residues. Germline V gives CDR1 SGHTA, CDR2 FQGNSA. V lost 5 bases and J 1 base, leaving 12 bases between the germline ends. This TCR came from a female donor with multiple sclerosis, enrolled in a pregnancy study. The material sequenced was CD4+ T cells from peripheral blood mononuclear cells, taken after pregnancy. The V call is TRBV7-2, the J call TRBJ1-5; maybe TRBD1 (6 bases). CDR3 residues: CASSQQGTSNQPQHF. DNA of the CDR3: TGTGCCAGCAGCCAACAGGGTACAAGCAATCAGCCCCAGCATTTT.